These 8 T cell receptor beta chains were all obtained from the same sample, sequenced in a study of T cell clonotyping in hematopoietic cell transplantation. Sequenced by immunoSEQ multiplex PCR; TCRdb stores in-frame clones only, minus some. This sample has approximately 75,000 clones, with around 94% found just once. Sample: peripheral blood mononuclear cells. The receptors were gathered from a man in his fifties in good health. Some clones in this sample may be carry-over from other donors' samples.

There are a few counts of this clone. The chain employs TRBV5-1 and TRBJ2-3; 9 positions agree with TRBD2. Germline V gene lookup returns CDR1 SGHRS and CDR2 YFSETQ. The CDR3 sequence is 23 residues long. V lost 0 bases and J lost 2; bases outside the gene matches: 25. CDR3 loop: CASSLAGLAGLGIGGVHTDTQYF. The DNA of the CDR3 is TGCGCCAGCAGCTTGGCCGGGCTAGCGGGGTTGGGGATTGGAGGCGTCCACACAGATACGCAGTATTTT.

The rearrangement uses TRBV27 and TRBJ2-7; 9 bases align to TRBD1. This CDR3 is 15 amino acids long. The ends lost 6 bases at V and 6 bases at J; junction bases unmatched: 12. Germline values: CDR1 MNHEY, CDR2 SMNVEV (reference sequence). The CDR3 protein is CASSLSGTGLFEQYF. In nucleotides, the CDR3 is TGTGCCAGCAGCCTCTCCGGGACAGGGTTGTTCGAGCAGTACTTC.

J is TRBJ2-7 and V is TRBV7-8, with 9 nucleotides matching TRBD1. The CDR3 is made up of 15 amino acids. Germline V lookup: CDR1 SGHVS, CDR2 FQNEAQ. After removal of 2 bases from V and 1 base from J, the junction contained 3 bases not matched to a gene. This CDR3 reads CASSLTGGLSYEQYF. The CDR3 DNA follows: TGTGCCAGCAGCTTAACAGGGGGCCTTTCCTACGAGCAGTACTTC.

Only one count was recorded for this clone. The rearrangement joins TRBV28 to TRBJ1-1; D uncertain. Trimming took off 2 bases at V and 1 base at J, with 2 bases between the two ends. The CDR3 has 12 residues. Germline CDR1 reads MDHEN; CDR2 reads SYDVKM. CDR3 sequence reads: CASSLGNTEAFF. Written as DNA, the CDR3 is TGTGCCAGCAGTTTAGGGAACACTGAAGCTTTCTTT.

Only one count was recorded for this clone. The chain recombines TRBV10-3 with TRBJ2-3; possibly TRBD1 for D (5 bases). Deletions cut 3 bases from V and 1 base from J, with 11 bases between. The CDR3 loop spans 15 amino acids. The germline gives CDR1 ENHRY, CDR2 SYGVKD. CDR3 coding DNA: TGTGCCATCAGTGACCCAGGGTCCCGCACAGATACGCAGTATTTT. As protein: CAISDPGSRTDTQYF.

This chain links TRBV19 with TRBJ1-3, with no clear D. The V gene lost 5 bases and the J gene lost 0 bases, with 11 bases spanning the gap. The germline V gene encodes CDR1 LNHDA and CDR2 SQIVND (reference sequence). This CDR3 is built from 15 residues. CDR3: CASSWSSVSGNTIYF. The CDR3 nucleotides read TGTGCCAGTAGTTGGAGTAGTGTCTCTGGAAACACCATATATTTT. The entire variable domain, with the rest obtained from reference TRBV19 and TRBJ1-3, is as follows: DGGITQSPKYLFRKEGQNVTLSCEQNLNHDAMYWYRQDPGQGLRLIYYSQIVNDFQKGDIAEGYSVSREKKESFPLTVTSAQKNPTAFYLCASSWSSVSGNTIYFGEGSWLTVV.

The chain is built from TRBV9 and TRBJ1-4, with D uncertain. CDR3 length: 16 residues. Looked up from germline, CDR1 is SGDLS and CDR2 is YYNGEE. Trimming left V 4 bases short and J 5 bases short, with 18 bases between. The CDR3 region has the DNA TGTGCCAGCAGCTTTTCCCGACGGCCGGAAAATGAAAAACTGTTTTTT. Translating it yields CASSFSRRPENEKLFF.

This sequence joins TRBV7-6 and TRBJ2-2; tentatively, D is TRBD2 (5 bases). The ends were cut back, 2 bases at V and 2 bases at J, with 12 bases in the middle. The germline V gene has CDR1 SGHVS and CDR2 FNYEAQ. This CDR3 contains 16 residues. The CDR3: CASSLSLADNTGELFF. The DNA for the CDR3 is TGTGCCAGCAGCTTAAGTCTAGCCGATAACACCGGGGAGCTGTTTTTT.